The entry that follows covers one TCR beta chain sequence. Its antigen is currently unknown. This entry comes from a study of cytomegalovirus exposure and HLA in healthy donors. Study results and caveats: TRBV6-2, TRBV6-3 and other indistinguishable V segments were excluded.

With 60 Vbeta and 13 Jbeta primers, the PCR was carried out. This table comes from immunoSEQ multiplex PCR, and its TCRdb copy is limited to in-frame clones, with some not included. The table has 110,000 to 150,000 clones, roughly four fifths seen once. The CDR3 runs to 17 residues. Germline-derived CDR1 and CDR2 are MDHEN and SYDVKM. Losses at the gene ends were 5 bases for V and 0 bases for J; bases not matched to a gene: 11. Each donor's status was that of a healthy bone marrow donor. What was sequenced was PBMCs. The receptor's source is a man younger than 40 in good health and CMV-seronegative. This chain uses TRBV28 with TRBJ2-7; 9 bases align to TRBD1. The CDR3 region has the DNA TGTGCCAGCAGTCCACCCGGACAGGGGATTACCTCCTACGAGCAGTACTTC. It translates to CASSPPGQGITSYEQYF. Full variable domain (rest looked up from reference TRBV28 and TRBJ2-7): DVKVTQSSRYLVKRTGEKVFLECVQDMDHENMFWYRQDPGLGLRLIYFSYDVKMKEKGDIPEGYSVSREKKERFSLILESASTNQTSMYLCASSPPGQGITSYEQYFGPGTRLTVT.